This T cell receptor beta chain was captured by sequencing in a study of blood T cell repertoires in COVID-19. On the study more broadly: Collection of acute and convalescent COVID-19 samples took place in the United States, Italy and Spain. From T cells, B-cell-depleted T cells, or PBMCs came the material, which was cDNA or gDNA.

Trimming took off 6 bases at V and 8 bases at J, with 13 bases between the two ends. This CDR3 comprises 12 residues. Germline V gene data show CDR1 as MNHEY and CDR2 as SVGAGI. Authors' analysis steps: Amplifying reference gene primers gave estimates of nucleated cell counts. The method was immunoSEQ multiplex PCR; TCRdb's version includes in-frame clones alone and lacks a portion of them. The D gene and trimming were derived from the DNA, and the V and J assignments and clone size from that table. Among around 92,000 clones listed, 70% to 90% were seen once. The V call is TRBV6-5, the J call TRBJ1-2, with a weak D call TRBD1 (6 bases). The source is a woman aged 60-75 years in a cohort sampled during active or convalescent COVID-19. What was sequenced was peripheral blood. The CDR3 here is CASSQGTSGYTF. DNA of the CDR3: TGTGCCAGCAGCCAAGGGACAAGCGGCTACACCTTC.